This T cell receptor beta chain was recovered during a study of cytomegalovirus exposure and HLA in healthy donors (TCRdb year 2017). In terms of the full investigation: According to a later analysis, one platform produced both the roughly 110 validation repertoires and the roughly 660 repertoires of the first cohort. The aim of the study was to test whether cataloging public T cell receptors could identify signatures of past pathogen exposure. High-throughput TCR immunosequencing, statistical association of individual TCRs with disease status, and machine learning were combined to predict cytomegalovirus infection status. Besides the first cohort of approximately 670 subjects, a separate validation cohort made up of about 120 different subjects was used.

The investigation overall reported the following: Across donors, most TCR sequences were observed very rarely, whereas some public TCRs were present in many individuals. The classifier was reported to diagnose cytomegalovirus status with high specificity and sensitivity in both the original cohort and the validation cohort. In the study, around 150 TCR beta chains were listed as associated with cytomegalovirus. According to the authors, the approach could potentially be generalized to other disease states and immunological phenotypes. In vitro tests confirmed that three of the cytomegalovirus-associated TCR beta chains recognize cytomegalovirus antigens. The validation cohort had no HLA typing available for a later analysis, so co-occurrence within that cohort was assessed over all 130 or so repertoires. In a later analysis, TCRs clustered in the first cohort were found to also tend to co-occur in the approximately 120 validation repertoires, with 90% to 95% of cluster scores above 0.

Library preparation employed the immunoSEQ multiplex PCR assay. The study's processing was this. A statistical classification framework was built for diagnosing cytomegalovirus status from the catalog of TCR beta chain sequences. The table comes from immuneACCESS by way of TCRdb, which keeps in-frame sequences with V and J called. Part of the clones is missing from these tables; in studies checked, under half for an unresolved V gene and the rest for unknown reasons. That table supplies the V and J calls and clone size; D and trimming were determined from the DNA. A total of 150,000 to 200,000 clones appear in this sample, about 88% of them only once. The ten largest account for 3% of the sample. CDR1 and CDR2 are read off the germline V gene (reference sequence) as SGHNT and YYREEE. Relative to germline, V is missing 4 bases and J is missing 12 bases, with 10 bases of the junction outside any gene match. The cysteine opens and the phenylalanine closes a CDR3 of 13 amino acids. Of the read, only the CDR3 DNA is kept; its 39 bases are in frame from base 1.

The donors belonged to the validation cohort of 90 to 150 subjects, which was separate from the approximately 680-subject first cohort. Of note for this clone: Its antigen is still unknown. Per-base quality was not reported, and no clone a single base away is much larger than it.

The material sequenced was PBMCs. This sequence originates from a man aged 18 to 29 in good health and CMV-seronegative. The receptor chain draws on TRBV5-4 and TRBJ1-1; 9 middle bases align to TRBD1. Here the CDR3 is given as CASSTPGTGKTFF. The DNA sequence is given as TGTGCCAGCAGCACGCCCGGGACAGGGAAAACTTTCTTT. The full variable domain, completed from the reference TRBV5-4 and TRBJ1-1 proteins outside the CDR3, reads ETGVTQSPTHLIKTRGQQVTLRCSSQSGHNTVSWYQQALGQGPQFIFQYYREEENGRGNFPPRFSGLQFPNYSSELNVNALELDDSALYLCASSTPGTGKTFFGQGTRLTVV.